Listed below are T cell receptor beta chains from one sample, sequenced in a study of T cells in Graves' hyperthyroidism and ophthalmopathy. MiXCR, applied by TCRdb to the multiplex PCR reads, yields one record per CDR3 protein. The sample shows around 300,000 distinct CDR3 sequences, roughly 14% of them seen only once. Sequences were obtained from blood. The receptor source for this set is a woman between 25 and 40 years old with Graves' hyperthyroidism. Each CDR3 is given with its conserved first and last residue. A D gene is named only where the DNA matches it firmly. Only some rows state a clone size, as once, few, many or a class for expanded clones.

D gene	J gene	clone size	V gene	CDR3 protein	CDR3 DNA
TRBD2	TRBJ2-5	few	TRBV18	CASSPPASGSLKKETQYF	TGTGCCAGCTCACCACCGGCTAGCGGGAGCTTGAAGAAAGAGACCCAGTACTTC
.	TRBJ2-1	many	TRBV27	CASSPAYRVGHNEQFF	TGTGCCAGCAGTCCCGCATACAGGGTAGGGCACAATGAGCAGTTCTTC
.	TRBJ1-3	.	TRBV5-5	CASSGGGAGNTIYF	TGTGCCAGCAGCGGCGGAGGAGCTGGAAACACCATATATTTT
.	TRBJ2-2	many	TRBV30	CAWSVEGVDTGELFF	TGTGCCTGGAGTGTCGAAGGAGTAGACACCGGGGAGCTGTTTTTT
.	TRBJ2-3	many	TRBV6-1	CASSSTRVGDTQYF	TGTGCCAGCAGTTCTACCAGGGTTGGAGATACGCAGTATTTT
.	TRBJ2-4	many	TRBV28	CASSFKLRDVKNIQYF	TGTGCCAGCAGTTTTAAGTTGCGGGATGTCAAAAACATTCAGTACTTC
.	TRBJ2-1	many	TRBV11-2	CASSLSEQALRGEQFF	TGTGCCAGCAGCTTATCTGAACAGGCCTTACGGGGTGAGCAGTTCTTC
.	TRBJ2-7	many	TRBV28	CASTQAGIYEQYF	TGTGCCAGCACTCAGGCCGGGATCTACGAGCAGTACTTC
TRBD2	TRBJ2-7	many	TRBV27	CASSLLGSGPLNEQYF	TGTGCCAGCAGTTTACTCGGTAGCGGGCCCCTGAACGAGCAGTACTTC
.	TRBJ1-6	.	TRBV27	CASSLRKGLNSPLHF	TGTGCCAGCAGTTTACGGAAGGGTCTTAATTCACCCCTCCACTTT
TRBD1	TRBJ2-5	few	TRBV28	CASSFPRGRGETQYF	TGTGCCAGCAGTTTTCCCAGGGGGCGCGGGGAGACCCAGTACTTC
TRBD1	TRBJ1-5	many	TRBV5-1	CASSDGTGPSGQPQHF	TGCGCCAGCAGCGACGGGACAGGGCCCTCGGGGCAGCCCCAGCATTTT
.	TRBJ2-5	many	TRBV10-3	CAISEEQETQYF	TGTGCCATCAGTGAAGAACAGGAGACCCAGTACTTC
.	TRBJ1-2	many	TRBV29-1	CSVSAGAGAGYTF	TGCAGCGTAAGCGCGGGGGCCGGGGCTGGCTACACCTTC
.	TRBJ2-3	many	TRBV5-1	CASSLDVGTDTQYF	TGCGCCAGCAGCTTGGACGTCGGAACAGATACGCAGTATTTT
.	TRBJ2-5	few	TRBV4-2	CASSPEGRGGETQYF	TGTGCCAGCAGCCCGGAGGGCAGGGGAGGGGAGACCCAGTACTTC
TRBD2	TRBJ2-1	.	TRBV6-2/TRBV6-3	CASSHLAGYMNEQFF	TGTGCCAGCAGCCACCTAGCGGGATACATGAATGAGCAGTTCTTC
TRBD2	TRBJ2-5	many	TRBV24-1	CATSEVSAGGRGWTQYF	TGTGCCACCAGTGAAGTGTCGGCGGGAGGGCGCGGTTGGACCCAGTACTTC
TRBD2	TRBJ2-7	.	TRBV6-2/TRBV6-3	CASTSSGKHEQYF	TGTGCCAGCACTTCTAGCGGGAAACACGAGCAGTACTTC
TRBD2	TRBJ2-1	once	TRBV7-9	CASSLASGDNEQFF	TGTGCCAGTTCCTTGGCTAGCGGCGACAATGAGCAGTTCTTC
TRBD2	TRBJ2-7	.	TRBV11-2	CASSLTSGIYEQYF	TGTGCCAGCAGCTTGACTAGCGGGATCTACGAGCAGTACTTC
.	TRBJ2-3	.	TRBV7-3	CASSWSVIARGPTDDTQYF	TGTGCCAGCAGCTGGTCCGTTATAGCGAGAGGGCCCACCGACGATACGCAGTATTTT
.	TRBJ1-1	many	TRBV24-1	CATSVSGTDEAFF	TGTGCCACCAGTGTTTCCGGGACGGATGAAGCTTTCTTT
.	TRBJ2-6	few	TRBV2	CASRGPQWANVLTF	TGTGCCAGCAGGGGACCGCAGTGGGCCAACGTCCTGACTTTC
.	TRBJ2-7	.	TRBV19	CASAPGALAGGYEQYF	TGTGCCAGCGCTCCGGGGGCTCTGGCAGGGGGCTACGAGCAGTACTTC
TRBD1	TRBJ2-5	few	TRBV9	CASSGRLDRGLGTQYF	TGTGCCAGCAGCGGGCGCCTGGACAGGGGATTGGGGACCCAGTACTTC
.	TRBJ2-4	.	TRBV28	CASSLSTPQAKNIQYF	TGTGCCAGCAGTTTAAGCACACCTCAAGCCAAAAACATTCAGTACTTC
.	TRBJ2-6	.	TRBV6-2/TRBV6-3	CASRESSGANVLTF	TGTGCCAGCAGAGAAAGCTCTGGGGCCAACGTCCTGACTTTC
TRBD2	TRBJ2-1	many	TRBV27	CASSLSGLAYNEQFF	TGTGCCAGCAGTTTATCGGGACTAGCCTACAATGAGCAGTTCTTC
TRBD2	TRBJ2-7	many	TRBV12-3/TRBV12-4	CASSGIAGVNEQYF	TGTGCCAGCAGCGGTATTGCGGGAGTTAACGAGCAGTACTTC
.	TRBJ1-5	many	TRBV7-2	CASSFPGDQPQHF	TGTGCCAGCAGCTTCCCCGGGGATCAGCCCCAGCATTTT
.	TRBJ2-1	.	TRBV3-1	CASSQGGVGDEQFF	TGTGCCAGCAGCCAAGGAGGGGTCGGGGATGAGCAGTTCTTC
.	TRBJ2-3	few	TRBV20-1	CSARGASWGTDTQYF	TGCAGTGCTAGGGGGGCTAGCTGGGGCACAGATACGCAGTATTTT
.	TRBJ2-1	.	TRBV20-1	CSASTDSDNEQFF	TGCAGTGCTAGTACGGACTCCGACAATGAGCAGTTCTTC
TRBD2	TRBJ2-5	few	TRBV6-1	CASSVGGEETQYF	TGTGCCAGCAGTGTGGGGGGGGAGGAGACCCAGTACTTC
.	TRBJ2-6	many	TRBV28	CASRLSGANVLTF	TGTGCCAGCAGGCTCTCTGGGGCCAACGTCCTGACTTTC
.	TRBJ2-2	many	TRBV6-6	CASSYSNVGELFF	TGTGCCAGCAGTTACTCGAATGTCGGGGAGCTGTTTTTT
.	TRBJ2-1	many	TRBV6-2/TRBV6-3	CASSYPRPEQFF	TGTGCCAGCAGTTACCCAAGACCTGAGCAGTTCTTC